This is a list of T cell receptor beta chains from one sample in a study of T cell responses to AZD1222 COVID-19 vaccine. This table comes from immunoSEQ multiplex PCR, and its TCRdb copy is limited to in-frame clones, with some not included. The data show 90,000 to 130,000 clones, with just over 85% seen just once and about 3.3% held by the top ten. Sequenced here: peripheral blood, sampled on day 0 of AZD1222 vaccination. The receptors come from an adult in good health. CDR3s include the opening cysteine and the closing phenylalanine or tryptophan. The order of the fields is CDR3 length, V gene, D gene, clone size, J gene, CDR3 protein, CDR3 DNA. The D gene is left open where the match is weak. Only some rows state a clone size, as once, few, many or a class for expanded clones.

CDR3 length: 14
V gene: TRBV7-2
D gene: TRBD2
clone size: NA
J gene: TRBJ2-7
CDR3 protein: CASSHRGGGYEQYF
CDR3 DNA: TGTGCCAGCAGCCACCGGGGGGGCGGGTACGAGCAGTACTTC

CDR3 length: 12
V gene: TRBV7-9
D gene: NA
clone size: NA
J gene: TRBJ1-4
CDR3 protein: CASSASGEKLFF
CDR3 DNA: TGTGCCAGCAGCGCCTCCGGTGAAAAACTGTTTTTT

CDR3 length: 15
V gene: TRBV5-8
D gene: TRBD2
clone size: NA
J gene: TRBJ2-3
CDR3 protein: CASRLSGGSTDTQYF
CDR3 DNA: TGTGCCAGCAGACTTAGCGGGGGGTCCACAGATACGCAGTATTTT

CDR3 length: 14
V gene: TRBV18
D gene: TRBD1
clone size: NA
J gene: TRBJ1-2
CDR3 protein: CASSPQDRANGYTF
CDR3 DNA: TGTGCCAGCTCACCTCAGGACAGGGCGAATGGCTACACCTTC

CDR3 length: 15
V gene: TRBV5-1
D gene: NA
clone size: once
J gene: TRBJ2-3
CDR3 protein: CASSLPTTPRDTQYF
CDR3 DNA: TGCGCCAGCAGCCTACCGACTACACCCAGAGATACGCAGTATTTT

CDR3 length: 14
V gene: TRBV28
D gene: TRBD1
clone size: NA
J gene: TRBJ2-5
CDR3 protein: CASSSTGGWETQYF
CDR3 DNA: TGTGCCAGCAGTTCCACAGGGGGCTGGGAGACCCAGTACTTC

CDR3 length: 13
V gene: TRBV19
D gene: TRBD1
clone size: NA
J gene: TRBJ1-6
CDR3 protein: CASTGQNNSPLHF
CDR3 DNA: TGTGCCAGTACGGGACAGAATAATTCACCCCTCCACTTT

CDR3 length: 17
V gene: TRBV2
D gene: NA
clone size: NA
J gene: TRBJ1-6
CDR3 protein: CASTAIPTALYNSPLHF
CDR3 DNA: TGTGCCAGCACGGCAATCCCCACGGCCTTATATAATTCACCCCTCCACTTT

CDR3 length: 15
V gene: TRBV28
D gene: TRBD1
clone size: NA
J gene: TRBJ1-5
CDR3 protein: CASSSYRGDNQPQHF
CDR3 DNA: TGTGCCAGCAGTTCCTACAGGGGAGACAATCAGCCCCAGCATTTT

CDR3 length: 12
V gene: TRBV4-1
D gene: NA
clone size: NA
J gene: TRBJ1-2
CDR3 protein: CASSQASRGYTF
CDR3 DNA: TGCGCCAGCAGCCAAGCGAGTAGGGGCTACACCTTC

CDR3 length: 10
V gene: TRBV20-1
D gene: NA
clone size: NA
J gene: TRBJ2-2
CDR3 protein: CSAPSRELFF
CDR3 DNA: TGCAGTGCCCCTTCAAGGGAGCTGTTTTTT

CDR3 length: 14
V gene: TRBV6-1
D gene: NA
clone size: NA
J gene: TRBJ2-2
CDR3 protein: CASSDNPGLGELFF
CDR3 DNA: TGTGCCAGCAGTGACAATCCGGGACTTGGGGAGCTGTTTTTT

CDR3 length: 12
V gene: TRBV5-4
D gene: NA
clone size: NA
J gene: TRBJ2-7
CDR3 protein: CASSKSSYEQYF
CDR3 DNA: TGTGCCAGCAGCAAGAGCTCCTACGAGCAGTACTTC

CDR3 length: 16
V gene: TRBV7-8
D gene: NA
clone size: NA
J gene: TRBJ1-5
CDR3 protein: CASSLAPRAGDQPQHF
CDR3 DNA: TGTGCCAGCAGCTTAGCGCCCCGGGCTGGCGATCAGCCCCAGCATTTT

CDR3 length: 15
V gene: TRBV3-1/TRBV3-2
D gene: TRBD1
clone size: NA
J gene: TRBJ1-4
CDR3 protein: CASSRMTGGDEKLFF
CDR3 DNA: TGTGCCAGCAGCCGCATGACAGGGGGCGATGAAAAACTGTTTTTT

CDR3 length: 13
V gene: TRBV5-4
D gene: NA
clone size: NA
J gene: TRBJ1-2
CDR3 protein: CASSLRAAYGYTF
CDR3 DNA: TGTGCCAGCAGCTTGCGGGCAGCTTATGGCTACACCTTC

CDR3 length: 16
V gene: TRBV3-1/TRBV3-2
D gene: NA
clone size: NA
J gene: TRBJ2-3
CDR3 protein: CASSQEAGPPTDTQYF
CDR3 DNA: TGTGCCAGCAGCCAAGAGGCAGGGCCCCCCACAGATACGCAGTATTTT

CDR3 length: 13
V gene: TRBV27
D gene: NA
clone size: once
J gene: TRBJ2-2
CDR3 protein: CASTPLETGELFF
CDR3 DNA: TGTGCCAGCACCCCTCTAGAAACCGGGGAGCTGTTTTTT

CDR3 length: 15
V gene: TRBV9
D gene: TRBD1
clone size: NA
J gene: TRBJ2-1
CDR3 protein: CASSARDRGYNEQFF
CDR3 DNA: TGTGCCAGCAGCGCCCGGGACAGGGGTTACAATGAGCAGTTCTTC